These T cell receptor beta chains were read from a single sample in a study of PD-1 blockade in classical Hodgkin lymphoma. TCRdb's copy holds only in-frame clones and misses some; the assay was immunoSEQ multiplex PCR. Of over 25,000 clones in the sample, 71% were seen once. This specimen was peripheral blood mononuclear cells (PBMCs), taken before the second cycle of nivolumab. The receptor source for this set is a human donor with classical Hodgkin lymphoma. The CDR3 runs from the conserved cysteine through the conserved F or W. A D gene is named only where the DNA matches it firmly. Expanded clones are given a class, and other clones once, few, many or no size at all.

cdr3_nt: TGCAGTGCTAGTTCTGGTTATGAGCAGTTCTTC
cdr3_aa: CSASSGYEQFF
j_call: TRBJ2-1
clone_size: .
d_call: .
v_call: TRBV20-1

cdr3_nt: TGTGCCAGCAGGAGCCTGGGGAAAGGGAACACCTTC
cdr3_aa: CASRSLGKGNTF
j_call: TRBJ1-2
clone_size: few
d_call: .
v_call: TRBV6-1

cdr3_nt: TGCGCCAGCCGGGGACAGGGGGAACTTCTATGGGGAAAGTTCTTC
cdr3_aa: CASRGQGELLWGKFF
j_call: TRBJ2-1
clone_size: .
d_call: TRBD1
v_call: TRBV10-2

cdr3_nt: TGTGCCTGGATGGGGGCATACCAAGAGACCCAGTACTTC
cdr3_aa: CAWMGAYQETQYF
j_call: TRBJ2-5
clone_size: .
d_call: .
v_call: TRBV30

cdr3_nt: TGTGCCAGCAGGCGGGGTGTGTACAATGAGCAGTTCTTC
cdr3_aa: CASRRGVYNEQFF
j_call: TRBJ2-1
clone_size: .
d_call: .
v_call: TRBV11-2

cdr3_nt: TGTGCCAGCAGTTTACCTTCAACTAGTTACAATGAGCAGTTCTTC
cdr3_aa: CASSLPSTSYNEQFF
j_call: TRBJ2-1
clone_size: .
d_call: .
v_call: TRBV28

cdr3_nt: TGTGCCAGCAGCCGGGACAGGACCCTTGGCTACACCTTC
cdr3_aa: CASSRDRTLGYTF
j_call: TRBJ1-2
clone_size: .
d_call: TRBD1
v_call: TRBV7-2

cdr3_nt: TGTGCCAGCAGCGCCTACCTTTCTGGCGGGGGATCCTATGGCTACACCTTC
cdr3_aa: CASSAYLSGGGSYGYTF
j_call: TRBJ1-2
clone_size: .
d_call: .
v_call: TRBV9

cdr3_nt: TGCGCCAGCAGCCAAGGCGTCCAGCCCCAGGAGGTCACCTTC
cdr3_aa: CASSQGVQPQEVTF
j_call: TRBJ1-2
clone_size: .
d_call: .
v_call: TRBV4-1

cdr3_nt: TGTGCCACGAGGGGGGGGGTTGAAGCTTTCTTT
cdr3_aa: CATRGGVEAFF
j_call: TRBJ1-1
clone_size: .
d_call: .
v_call: TRBV27

cdr3_nt: TGTGCCAGCAGTTTAACCCTCCGGACAGGAACCTACGAGCAGTACTTC
cdr3_aa: CASSLTLRTGTYEQYF
j_call: TRBJ2-7
clone_size: .
d_call: TRBD1
v_call: TRBV28

cdr3_nt: TGTGCCAGCAGTTCCCGGGACACCGGTGATACGCAGTATTTT
cdr3_aa: CASSSRDTGDTQYF
j_call: TRBJ2-3
clone_size: .
d_call: .
v_call: TRBV27

cdr3_nt: TGTGCCATCAGTGTTCGGGACAGGGACTCGAACACTGAAGCTTTCTTT
cdr3_aa: CAISVRDRDSNTEAFF
j_call: TRBJ1-1
clone_size: .
d_call: TRBD1
v_call: TRBV10-3

cdr3_nt: TGCGCCAGCAGCCAAGGGTTGGCAGGGTACAACCTAGCCAAAAACATTCAGTACTTC
cdr3_aa: CASSQGLAGYNLAKNIQYF
j_call: TRBJ2-4
clone_size: .
d_call: .
v_call: TRBV4-1

cdr3_nt: TGTGCCAGCAGTCTCCCCGGGACTACCCCCCAAGAGACCCAGTACTTC
cdr3_aa: CASSLPGTTPQETQYF
j_call: TRBJ2-5
clone_size: .
d_call: TRBD2
v_call: TRBV28

cdr3_nt: TGCGCCAGCAGTCAATCGGGAGGTCGCCCTCCTGAAGCTTTCTTT
cdr3_aa: CASSQSGGRPPEAFF
j_call: TRBJ1-1
clone_size: .
d_call: .
v_call: TRBV23-1

cdr3_nt: TGTGCCAGCAGCTTGGTGGACAGGGACGCTGAAGCTTTCTTT
cdr3_aa: CASSLVDRDAEAFF
j_call: TRBJ1-1
clone_size: .
d_call: TRBD1
v_call: TRBV5-4

cdr3_nt: TGTGCCAGCTCAGAAGGGGCTGGCTACACCTTC
cdr3_aa: CASSEGAGYTF
j_call: TRBJ1-2
clone_size: .
d_call: .
v_call: TRBV18

cdr3_nt: TGTGCCAGCAGTCCTGCGGCCGTAAATCAGCCCCAGCATTTT
cdr3_aa: CASSPAAVNQPQHF
j_call: TRBJ1-5
clone_size: once
d_call: .
v_call: TRBV28

cdr3_nt: TGTGCCTGGAGCCGGTTGGGGGGGGCCTTTCAAGAGACCCAGTACTTC
cdr3_aa: CAWSRLGGAFQETQYF
j_call: TRBJ2-5
clone_size: .
d_call: .
v_call: TRBV30

cdr3_nt: TGTGCCAGCAGTTTAGGTTCGGATTATGGCTACACCTTC
cdr3_aa: CASSLGSDYGYTF
j_call: TRBJ1-2
clone_size: few
d_call: .
v_call: TRBV6-5

cdr3_nt: TGCGCCAGCAGCTTGGTGGGCCAGGGTGGAAGAGAAAAACTGTTTTTT
cdr3_aa: CASSLVGQGGREKLFF
j_call: TRBJ1-4
clone_size: .
d_call: .
v_call: TRBV5-1

cdr3_nt: TGTGCCAGCAGTTCCTCGGGACAGGGGTTATTCAATGGTCAGCCCCAGCATTTT
cdr3_aa: CASSSSGQGLFNGQPQHF
j_call: TRBJ1-5
clone_size: .
d_call: TRBD1
v_call: TRBV28

cdr3_nt: TGTGCCAGCAGCTTCAGCGGGGGTCCAGATACGCAGTATTTT
cdr3_aa: CASSFSGGPDTQYF
j_call: TRBJ2-3
clone_size: few
d_call: TRBD2
v_call: TRBV7-3

cdr3_nt: TGTGCCAGCAGCTTAGAGGAATCGTGGGGGGAAAAACTGTTTTTT
cdr3_aa: CASSLEESWGEKLFF
j_call: TRBJ1-4
clone_size: .
d_call: .
v_call: TRBV11-2

cdr3_nt: TGTGCCAGCGGCAGGGGGCGGTACACAGATACGCAGTATTTT
cdr3_aa: CASGRGRYTDTQYF
j_call: TRBJ2-3
clone_size: .
d_call: TRBD1
v_call: TRBV7-9

cdr3_nt: TGCGCCAGCAGCCAAGATCCGGGACAGAGCTACTATGGCTACACCTTC
cdr3_aa: CASSQDPGQSYYGYTF
j_call: TRBJ1-2
clone_size: few
d_call: TRBD1
v_call: TRBV4-1

cdr3_nt: TGTGCCAGCAGTGATTCCAGGGGACAGGGGAGGTTTCAGCCCCAGCATTTT
cdr3_aa: CASSDSRGQGRFQPQHF
j_call: TRBJ1-5
clone_size: few
d_call: TRBD1
v_call: TRBV6-1

cdr3_nt: TGTGCCAGCAGACAGGGTTTCGAGCAGTACTTC
cdr3_aa: CASRQGFEQYF
j_call: TRBJ2-7
clone_size: once
d_call: .
v_call: TRBV6-5

cdr3_nt: TGTGCCAGCAGCCCCTCTCCCACACAGGGCTACGAGCAGTACTTC
cdr3_aa: CASSPSPTQGYEQYF
j_call: TRBJ2-7
clone_size: .
d_call: .
v_call: TRBV9

cdr3_nt: TGTGCCAGCAGCCCGGATCTGAGCTCTGGAAACACCATATATTTT
cdr3_aa: CASSPDLSSGNTIYF
j_call: TRBJ1-3
clone_size: medium-sized
d_call: .
v_call: TRBV7-9

cdr3_nt: TGCGCCAGCAGCACACAACACGGGACGGTATACGAGCAGTACTTC
cdr3_aa: CASSTQHGTVYEQYF
j_call: TRBJ2-7
clone_size: .
d_call: .
v_call: TRBV4-1

cdr3_nt: TGCGCCAGCAGCCAAGATGGAAGGACCTATGGCTACACCTTC
cdr3_aa: CASSQDGRTYGYTF
j_call: TRBJ1-2
clone_size: .
d_call: .
v_call: TRBV4-1

cdr3_nt: TGTGCCAGCAGTTACGCGGGCAGGGGCACTGGAAACACCATATATTTT
cdr3_aa: CASSYAGRGTGNTIYF
j_call: TRBJ1-3
clone_size: .
d_call: .
v_call: TRBV6-5

cdr3_nt: TGTGCCAGCAGTCAGAAGTCGTGGACACCGAACACTGAAGCTTTCTTT
cdr3_aa: CASSQKSWTPNTEAFF
j_call: TRBJ1-1
clone_size: few
d_call: .
v_call: TRBV28

cdr3_nt: TGCAGCGTTGCGGTGGCGGGGCTTAATCAGCCCCAGCATTTT
cdr3_aa: CSVAVAGLNQPQHF
j_call: TRBJ1-5
clone_size: .
d_call: .
v_call: TRBV29-1